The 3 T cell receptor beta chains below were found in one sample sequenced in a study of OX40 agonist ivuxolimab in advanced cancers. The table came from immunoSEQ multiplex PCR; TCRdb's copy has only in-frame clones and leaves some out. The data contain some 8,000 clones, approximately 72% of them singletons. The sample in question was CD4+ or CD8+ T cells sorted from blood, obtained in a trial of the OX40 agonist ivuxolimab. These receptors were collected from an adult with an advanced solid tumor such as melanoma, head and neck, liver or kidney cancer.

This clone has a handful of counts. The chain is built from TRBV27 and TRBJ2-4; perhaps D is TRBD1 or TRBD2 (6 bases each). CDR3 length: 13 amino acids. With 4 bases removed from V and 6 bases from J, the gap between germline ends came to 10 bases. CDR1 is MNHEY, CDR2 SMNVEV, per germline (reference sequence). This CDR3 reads CASSSGARNIQYF. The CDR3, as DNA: TGTGCCAGCAGTTCGGGGGCGAGAAACATTCAGTACTTC.

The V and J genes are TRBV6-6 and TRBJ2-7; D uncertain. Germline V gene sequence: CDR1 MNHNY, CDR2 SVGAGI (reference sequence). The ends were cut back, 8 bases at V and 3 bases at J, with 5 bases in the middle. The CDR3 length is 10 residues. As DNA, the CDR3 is TGTGCCAGCGGGGACTACGAGCAGTACTTC. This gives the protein CASGDYEQYF.

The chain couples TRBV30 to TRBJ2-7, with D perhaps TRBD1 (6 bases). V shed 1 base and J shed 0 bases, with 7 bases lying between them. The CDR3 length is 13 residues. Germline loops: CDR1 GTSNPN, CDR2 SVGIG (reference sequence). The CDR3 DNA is TGTGCCTGGAGTGGGGACAACTCCTACGAGCAGTACTTC. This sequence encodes CAWSGDNSYEQYF.